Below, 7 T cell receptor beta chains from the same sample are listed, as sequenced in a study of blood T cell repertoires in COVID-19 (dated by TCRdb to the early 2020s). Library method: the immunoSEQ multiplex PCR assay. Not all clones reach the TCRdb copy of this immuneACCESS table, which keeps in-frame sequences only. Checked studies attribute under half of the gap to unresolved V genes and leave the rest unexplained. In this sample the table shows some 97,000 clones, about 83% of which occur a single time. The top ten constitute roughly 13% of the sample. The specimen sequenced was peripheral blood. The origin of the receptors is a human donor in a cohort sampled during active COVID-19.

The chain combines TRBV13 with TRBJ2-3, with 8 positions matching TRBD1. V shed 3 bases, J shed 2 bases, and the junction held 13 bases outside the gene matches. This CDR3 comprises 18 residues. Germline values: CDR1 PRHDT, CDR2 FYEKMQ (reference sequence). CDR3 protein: CASSFAFSDREDTDTQYF. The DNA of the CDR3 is TGTGCCAGCAGCTTTGCGTTCTCGGACAGGGAAGACACAGATACGCAGTATTTT.

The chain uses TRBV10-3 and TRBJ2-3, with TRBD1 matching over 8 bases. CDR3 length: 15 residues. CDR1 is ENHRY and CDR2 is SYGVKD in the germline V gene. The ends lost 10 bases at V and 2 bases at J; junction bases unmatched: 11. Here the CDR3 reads CATTDTTGVTDTQYF. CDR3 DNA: TGTGCCACTACAGATACGACAGGGGTCACAGATACGCAGTATTTT.

In nucleotides, the CDR3 is TGTGCCAGCAGCTCCCCGGGACAGAAGAGGGAAAAACTGTTTTTT. Amino acid sequence: CASSSPGQKREKLFF. The gene calls are TRBV7-2 and TRBJ1-4; 7 nucleotides agree with TRBD1. From germline, CDR1 is SGHTA and CDR2 FQGNSA. Trimming at V came to 4 bases and at J to 8 bases, leaving 10 bases not matched to a gene. The CDR3 covers 15 residues. Full variable domain (outside the CDR3, taken from reference TRBV7-2 and TRBJ1-4): GAGVSQSPSNKVTEKGKDVELRCDPISGHTALYWYRQSLGQGLEFLIYFQGNSAPDKSGLPSDRFSAERTGGSVSTLTIQRTQQEDSAVYLCASSSPGQKREKLFFGSGTQLSVL.

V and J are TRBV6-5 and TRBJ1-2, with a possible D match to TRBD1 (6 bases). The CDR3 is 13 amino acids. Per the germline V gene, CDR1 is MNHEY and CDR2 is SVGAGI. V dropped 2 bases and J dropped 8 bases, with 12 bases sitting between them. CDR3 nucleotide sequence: TGTGCCAGCAGTTACGAGGGGGGGAGGGGCTACACCTTC. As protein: CASSYEGGRGYTF.

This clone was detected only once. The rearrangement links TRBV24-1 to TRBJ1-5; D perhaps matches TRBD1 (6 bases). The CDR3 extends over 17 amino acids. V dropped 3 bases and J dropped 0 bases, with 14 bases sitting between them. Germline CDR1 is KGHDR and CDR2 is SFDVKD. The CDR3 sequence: CATSDPGQSNSNQPQHF. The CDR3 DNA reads TGTGCCACCAGTGATCCCGGACAGAGCAATAGCAATCAGCCCCAGCATTTT.

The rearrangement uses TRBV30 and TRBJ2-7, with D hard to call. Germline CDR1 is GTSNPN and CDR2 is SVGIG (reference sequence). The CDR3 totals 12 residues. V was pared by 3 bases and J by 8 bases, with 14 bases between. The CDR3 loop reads CAWSPEAYQQYF. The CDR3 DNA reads TGTGCCTGGAGCCCAGAGGCGTACCAGCAGTACTTC.

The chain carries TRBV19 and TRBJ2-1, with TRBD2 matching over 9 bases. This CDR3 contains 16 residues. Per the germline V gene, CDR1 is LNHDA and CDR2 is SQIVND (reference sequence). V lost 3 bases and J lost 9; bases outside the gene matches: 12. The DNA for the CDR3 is TGTGCCAGTAGTATTCGCGGGAGGGCCATCCGGGGTGAGCAGTTCTTC. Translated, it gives CASSIRGRAIRGEQFF.